A selection of T cell receptor beta chains follows, all from one sample in a study of blood T cell repertoires in COVID-19. Assay used: immunoSEQ multiplex PCR; TCRdb lists only in-frame clones, some missing. The table shows over 150,000 clones, with 89% occurring only once. Source material: peripheral blood. All receptors come from a man between 18 and 35 years old who had recovered from COVID-19. Each CDR3 is given with its conserved first and last residue. A D gene is named only where the DNA matches it firmly. Rows may omit the clone size; those that give it use once, few, many or a size class.

clone_size d_call j_call v_call cdr3_aa cdr3_nt
- TRBD1 TRBJ1-5 TRBV27 CASSPRQGVGAQPQHF TGTGCCAGCAGTCCCCGACAGGGAGTAGGAGCTCAGCCCCAGCATTTT
- - TRBJ1-1 TRBV2 CASRQQPNTEAFF TGTGCCAGCAGGCAACAGCCGAACACTGAAGCTTTCTTT
- - TRBJ1-1 TRBV6-5 CASSYGGGYEAFF TGTGCCAGCAGTTACGGGGGGGGTTATGAAGCTTTCTTT
- TRBD1 TRBJ1-1 TRBV19 CASNPMTGYGTEAFF TGTGCCAGTAATCCGATGACAGGGTACGGCACTGAAGCTTTCTTT
- - TRBJ1-3 TRBV3-1/TRBV3-2 CATGLNSGNTIYF TGTGCCACTGGACTGAACTCTGGAAACACCATATATTTT
- - TRBJ2-1 TRBV5-1 CASSLWGAGASNNEQFF TGCGCCAGCAGCTTGTGGGGGGCGGGAGCTTCGAACAATGAGCAGTTCTTC
- TRBD1 TRBJ2-2 TRBV18 CASSPGQGATTGELFF TGTGCCAGCTCACCGGGACAGGGGGCAACCACCGGAGAGCTGTTTTTT
once TRBD2 TRBJ2-3 TRBV30 CAWSVLGLAGTDTQYF TGTGCCTGGAGTGTACTCGGACTAGCGGGCACAGATACGCAGTATTTT
- - TRBJ2-3 TRBV5-4 CASSEGGGTDTQYF TGTGCCAGCAGCGAAGGGGGGGGGACAGATACGCAGTATTTT
- - TRBJ2-1 TRBV2 CASSIRPQVEQFF TGTGCCAGCAGTATAAGACCCCAGGTGGAGCAGTTCTTC
- - TRBJ1-1 TRBV9 CASSPRGGQNTEAFF TGTGCCAGCAGCCCCCGGGGGGGGCAGAACACTGAAGCTTTCTTT
once - TRBJ2-2 TRBV7-5 CARSSTGTSGRAGELFF TGTGCCAGAAGTTCCACCGGGACTAGCGGGAGGGCCGGGGAGCTGTTTTTT
- - TRBJ2-5 TRBV19 CASSGFNRETQYF TGTGCCTCATCAGGGTTCAACAGGGAGACCCAGTACTTC
- TRBD2 TRBJ2-7 TRBV28 CASMIQREISEQYF TGTGCCAGCATGATTCAGCGGGAAATAAGCGAGCAGTACTTC
many - TRBJ2-3 TRBV6-4 CASSDSPTTTQYF TGTGCCAGCAGTGACTCCCCGACTACTACGCAGTATTTT
- TRBD1 TRBJ2-7 TRBV5-4 CASSPDRGAMEQYF TGTGCCAGCAGCCCCGACAGGGGAGCCATGGAGCAGTACTTC
- TRBD1 TRBJ2-2 TRBV19 CASSPRRGPNTGELFF TGTGCCAGTAGTCCCCGCAGGGGGCCCAACACCGGGGAGCTGTTTTTT
- - TRBJ2-7 TRBV6-2/TRBV6-3 CASSADSYEQYF TGTGCCAGCAGTGCGGACAGTTACGAGCAGTACTTC
- - TRBJ1-2 TRBV28 CASNPSVGAGYTF TGTGCCAGCAATCCCTCGGTGGGGGCTGGCTACACCTTC
- TRBD1 TRBJ2-5 TRBV3-1/TRBV3-2 CASSRGQQETQYF TGTGCCAGCAGTCGGGGACAGCAAGAGACCCAGTACTTC
- - TRBJ1-4 TRBV10-3 CAISARGSGEKLFF TGTGCCATCAGTGCGCGGGGATCGGGTGAAAAACTGTTTTTT
- - TRBJ2-2 TRBV18 CASSLALSNTGELFF TGTGCCAGCTCATTAGCTCTTTCGAACACCGGGGAGCTGTTTTTT
- - TRBJ1-6 TRBV9 CASGDTQNSPLHF TGTGCCAGCGGGGACACCCAAAATTCACCCCTCCACTTT
- TRBD1 TRBJ2-1 TRBV5-3 CARSLSLTGGRSYNEQFF TGTGCCAGAAGCTTATCCCTGACAGGGGGCAGGTCCTACAATGAGCAGTTCTTC
- TRBD1 TRBJ1-4 TRBV7-2 CASSFYPGGMTEKLFF TGTGCCAGCAGCTTCTACCCAGGGGGGATGACGGAAAAACTGTTTTTT
- - TRBJ1-2 TRBV5-4 CASSLGVRVNYGYTF TGTGCCAGCAGCTTGGGAGTTCGTGTGAACTATGGCTACACCTTC
few TRBD1 TRBJ1-5 TRBV2 CASSTGAQPQHF TGTGCCAGCAGTACAGGGGCTCAGCCCCAGCATTTT
- TRBD2 TRBJ2-7 TRBV9 CASSGGTSWEQYF TGTGCCAGCAGCGGCGGGACTAGCTGGGAGCAGTACTTC
- - TRBJ1-5 TRBV24-1 CATSDRQGRQPQHF TGTGCCACCAGTGACCGGCAGGGCCGGCAGCCCCAGCATTTT
- TRBD2 TRBJ2-6 TRBV4-3 CASSRTSGFSGANVLTF TGCGCCAGCAGTCGGACTAGCGGTTTCTCTGGGGCCAACGTCCTGACTTTC
few - TRBJ1-1 TRBV5-1 CASSLDRYRSPEAFF TGCGCCAGCAGCTTGGATCGTTACAGGTCCCCTGAAGCTTTCTTT
many - TRBJ2-7 TRBV7-2 CASSLDPAPSSYEQYF TGTGCCAGCAGCTTAGACCCAGCGCCTAGCTCCTACGAGCAGTACTTC
- TRBD2 TRBJ2-7 TRBV28 CASRQRDAPFEQYF TGTGCCAGCAGACAGCGGGATGCCCCCTTCGAGCAGTACTTC
- TRBD1 TRBJ2-3 TRBV13 CASSVVRGRTQYF TGTGCCAGCAGCGTAGTCAGGGGGCGAACGCAGTATTTT
- TRBD2 TRBJ2-1 TRBV5-4 CASSFYVAGGVYNEQFF TGTGCCAGCAGCTTCTACGTAGCGGGAGGAGTCTACAATGAGCAGTTCTTC
- - TRBJ2-1 TRBV3-1/TRBV3-2 CASSPTRVGEQFF TGTGCCAGCAGCCCCACGCGGGTAGGTGAGCAGTTCTTC
- TRBD1 TRBJ1-6 TRBV5-1 CASSLVGTGMFDAYNSPLHF TGCGCCAGCAGCTTGGTTGGGACAGGGATGTTTGACGCCTATAATTCACCCCTCCACTTT
- - TRBJ1-1 TRBV12-3/TRBV12-4 CASSWQEGTEAFF TGTGCCAGCAGTTGGCAGGAAGGCACTGAAGCTTTCTTT
once - TRBJ2-1 TRBV24-1 CATSAKDRGFSHNEQFF TGTGCCACCAGTGCCAAAGACCGGGGATTTTCCCACAATGAGCAGTTCTTC
- - TRBJ1-2 TRBV5-4 CASSGTMGYGGYGYTF TGTGCCAGCAGCGGGACAATGGGATATGGGGGCTATGGCTACACCTTC
- TRBD2 TRBJ2-7 TRBV7-2 CASSIGLAGSYEQYF TGTGCCAGCAGCATAGGACTAGCGGGAAGCTACGAGCAGTACTTC
few - TRBJ1-2 TRBV2 CASSGGGYTF TGTGCCAGCAGTGGAGGTGGCTACACCTTC
- - TRBJ2-5 TRBV11-2 CASSLSISGKETQYF TGTGCCAGCAGCTTATCCATTAGCGGTAAAGAGACCCAGTACTTC
- - TRBJ1-2 TRBV28 CASSALTGKGYGYTF TGTGCCAGCAGCGCCCTGACAGGAAAGGGCTATGGCTACACCTTC
- TRBD1 TRBJ2-3 TRBV5-1 CASSLDRGEDTQYF TGCGCCAGCAGCTTGGACAGGGGAGAAGATACGCAGTATTTT
once - TRBJ2-2 TRBV5-1 CASSRLGGEAAGELFF TGCGCCAGCAGCCGCTTGGGGGGTGAAGCGGCCGGGGAGCTGTTTTTT
- TRBD1 TRBJ2-7 TRBV5-4 CASSPAPGQTYEQYF TGTGCCAGCAGCCCGGCCCCGGGACAGACCTACGAGCAGTACTTC